This TCR beta chain was recovered during a study of T cells in Graves' hyperthyroidism and ophthalmopathy. The CDR3 covers 14 residues. CDR1 and CDR2 (germline): MNHEY, SVGAGI. The trim removed 6 bases at V and 5 bases at J, leaving 7 bases unmatched. TCR beta CDR3 regions were amplified from RNA. The HTBI primer set was used in a first-round RT-PCR of the TCR CDR3. MiXCR was run by TCRdb on the multiplex PCR reads, yielding one entry per CDR3 protein. Of hundreds of thousands of distinct CDR3 sequences in the sample, approximately 40% are singletons; the top ten hold over 8%. Material for sequencing was blood. The chain combines TRBV6-5 with TRBJ1-1, with 9 bases that match TRBD1. The clonotype was recovered from a man between 18 and 29 years old with Graves' hyperthyroidism. In nucleotides, the CDR3 is TGTGCCAGCAGCACCGGGACAGGGACTACTGAAGCTTTCTTT. This sequence encodes CASSTGTGTTEAFF.